This TCR beta chain was identified during a study of T cells in Graves' hyperthyroidism and ophthalmopathy. Researchers amplified the TCR beta CDR3 regions from RNA transcripts. TCR CDR3 regions were first amplified by RT-PCR with HTBI primers. MiXCR was run by TCRdb on the multiplex PCR reads, yielding one entry per CDR3 protein. Here the sample spans about 560,000 distinct CDR3 sequences, roughly a sixth being singletons. Trimming took 0 bases from V and 13 from J, leaving 12 bases between them. This CDR3 contains 12 residues. Germline V gene data show CDR1 as KGHSH and CDR2 as LQKENI. This clonotype has only a few counts. The antigen remains unidentified. Together with thyroid ultrasound, orbital computed tomography, serum thyroxine and TRAb, clinical symptoms were used for diagnoses. The PBMCs were sourced from fresh peripheral blood (around 10 ml). Findings of the study overall: A 13 V-J signature model discriminated ophthalmopathy versus stable hyperthyroidism. It was a median roughly six months before onset that the model predicted ophthalmopathy.

The sample consisted of blood. This TCR derives from a woman aged 18 to 35 with Graves' hyperthyroidism. The chain is built from TRBV18 and TRBJ2-5; D may be TRBD1 or TRBD2 (5 bases each). CDR3 sequence (DNA): TGTGCCAGCTCACCACCGGTGGGGGATTTGTACTTC. Amino acids: CASSPPVGDLYF.